This T cell receptor beta chain was captured by sequencing in a study of PD-L1 blockade in urothelial cancer. The overall study: Patients previously received 0 to 3 chemotherapy regimens. Blood-derived samples held a median around 140,000 T cells. The authors examined blood 3 weeks (second dose) and 6 weeks after treatment start. General study points: At the 3-week point, tumor-associated blood clones expanded more in durable-benefit patients.

The CDR3 is made up of 15 amino acids. CDR1 SGHRS and CDR2 YFSETQ come from the germline V gene. Trimming removed 4 bases from V and 5 bases from J; junction bases left unmatched: 5. TCRdb's table, derived via immunoSEQ multiplex PCR, lists solely in-frame clones and lacks some. The sample contains about 88,000 clones, approximately 90% of which appear only once. This clone appeared once. The antigen remains unidentified. The chain employs TRBV5-1 and TRBJ2-7, with 14 bases aligning to TRBD2. The source was PBMCs, collected around atezolizumab (anti-PD-L1) treatment. This TCR was sampled from a man aged 55 to 69 with urothelial cancer. The DNA of the CDR3 is TGCGCCAGCAGCATGGGGACTAGCGGGAGTGACGAGCAGTACTTC. It yields the protein CASSMGTSGSDEQYF.